This entry concerns a single T cell receptor (beta chain). CDR1 is MGHRA and CDR2 is YSYEKL in the germline V gene. This CDR3 is built from 17 residues. This record comes from a study of OX40 agonist ivuxolimab in advanced cancers. Clones were sequenced by immunoSEQ multiplex PCR, and TCRdb holds only the in-frame ones, with some missing. The top ten clones hold 3.8% of a sample with just over 95,000 clones, approximately 85% of them seen once. The starting material was CD4+ or CD8+ T cells sorted from blood, obtained in a trial of the OX40 agonist ivuxolimab. This sequence originates from an adult with an advanced solid tumor such as melanoma, head and neck, liver or kidney cancer. The chain employs TRBV4-1 and TRBJ2-5; TRBD1 aligns across 11 bases. The J call could be wrong; TRBJ2-7 is a better fit for the DNA end. The CDR3 DNA sequence: TGCGCCAGCAGCCAACGGGACAGGGGGGGACAATTCTACGAGCAGTACTTC. Amino acid sequence: CASSQRDRGGQFYEQYF.